This is a list of T cell receptor beta chains from one sample in a study of blood T cell repertoires in COVID-19. Using immunoSEQ multiplex PCR, the repertoire was profiled, and TCRdb retains in-frame clones only, with some absent. The sample contains fewer than 11,000 clones, about nine tenths of which appear only once. Sequencing was done on a sample of peripheral blood. Every receptor here comes from a human donor in a cohort sampled during active COVID-19. CDR3s include the opening cysteine and the closing phenylalanine or tryptophan. The D gene is left open where the match is weak. A clone size is listed for some rows: how often the clone was seen (once, few, many), or a class if it is expanded.

D gene,J gene,CDR3 length,clone size,V gene,CDR3 DNA,CDR3 protein
TRBD2,TRBJ2-2,18,.,TRBV7-9,TGTGCCAGCAGCTATACCAGCGGGGCGGCCGGGAACACCGGGGAGCTGTTTTTT,CASSYTSGAAGNTGELFF
TRBD1,TRBJ1-2,13,.,TRBV12-3/TRBV12-4,TGTGCCAGCAGTCCTGGACAGGGCTATGGCTACACCTTC,CASSPGQGYGYTF
.,TRBJ2-5,16,.,TRBV3-1/TRBV3-2,TGTGCCAGCAGCCAAGATCTTTTGGACATTCAAGAGACCCAGTACTTC,CASSQDLLDIQETQYF
.,TRBJ2-7,13,.,TRBV2,TGTGCCAGCAGCGTTGACGGGGGATACGAGCAGTACTTC,CASSVDGGYEQYF
TRBD1,TRBJ2-3,15,.,TRBV7-8,TGTGCCAGCAGCCCGGGACAGGCGGTGCCAGATACGCAGTATTTT,CASSPGQAVPDTQYF
TRBD2,TRBJ2-2,16,.,TRBV2,TGTGCCAGCAGTGAGGAACTAGCGGGAGCAACCGGGGAGCTGTTTTTT,CASSEELAGATGELFF
TRBD1,TRBJ1-1,14,.,TRBV9,TGTGCCAGCAGCGTAGGAGAATGGACAGGCGAAGCTTTCTTT,CASSVGEWTGEAFF
TRBD2,TRBJ2-1,16,.,TRBV7-9,TGTGCCAGCAGCTTACCCAGCGGGGGTTCCTACAATGAGCAGTTCTTC,CASSLPSGGSYNEQFF
.,TRBJ1-5,15,.,TRBV27,TGTGCCAGCAGCGCGCGGGGGTTAGGAAATCAGCCCCAGCATTTT,CASSARGLGNQPQHF
TRBD1,TRBJ1-3,15,.,TRBV7-6,TGTGCCAGCAGACAAACAGGGGCCCCAGGAAACACCATATATTTT,CASRQTGAPGNTIYF
TRBD1,TRBJ1-5,15,once,TRBV2,TGTGCCAGCAGGTCAGGACAGGGAGGAAATCAGCCCCAGCATTTT,CASRSGQGGNQPQHF
.,TRBJ2-2,14,.,TRBV2,TGTGCCAGCAGGACGGACATTTCGGCCGGGGAGCTGTTTTTT,CASRTDISAGELFF
.,TRBJ2-1,14,once,TRBV19,TGTGCCAGTAGTATAAGGGGATTGTTCAATGAGCAGTTCTTC,CASSIRGLFNEQFF
.,TRBJ2-7,14,.,TRBV9,TGTGCCAGCAGCGGAGACAGCTTCTCCTACGAGCAGTACTTC,CASSGDSFSYEQYF
TRBD1,TRBJ2-5,17,.,TRBV30,TGTGCCTGGAGACCCCCTCCGGGACAGGGGGTTCAAGAGACCCAGTACTTC,CAWRPPPGQGVQETQYF
.,TRBJ2-3,13,.,TRBV5-1,TGCGCCAGCAGCTTGGGGCCCACAGATACGCAGTATTTT,CASSLGPTDTQYF
.,TRBJ2-1,14,few,TRBV6-2/TRBV6-3,TGTGCCAGCAGCTTTACCGCCCCCACAAGTGAGCAGTTCTTC,CASSFTAPTSEQFF
.,TRBJ2-7,14,.,TRBV10-3,TGTGCCATCAGTGAGTATGGCATCGGGGGCGAGCAGTACTTC,CAISEYGIGGEQYF
TRBD1,TRBJ2-2,16,.,TRBV4-1,TGCGCCAGCAGCCAAGGAATGACAGGGTTAACCGGGGAGCTGTTTTTT,CASSQGMTGLTGELFF
TRBD1,TRBJ2-5,16,.,TRBV27,TGTGCCAGCAGTTTAGCGATGGGACAGGGCTTGGAGACCCAGTACTTC,CASSLAMGQGLETQYF
.,TRBJ2-1,11,.,TRBV11-2,TGTGCCAGCAGCCGAGGAGGTGAGCAGTTCTTC,CASSRGGEQFF
TRBD1,TRBJ1-5,16,.,TRBV7-8,TGTGCCAGCAGCTTAGAAGGGACAGGGCTCAATCAGCCCCAGCATTTT,CASSLEGTGLNQPQHF
.,TRBJ1-5,13,.,TRBV6-4,TGTGCCAGCAGTACTAATCGGGGTCAGCCCCAGCATTTT,CASSTNRGQPQHF
.,TRBJ1-2,15,.,TRBV5-4,TGTGCCAGCAGCCTAGTTTTGGAAGGGGTAGGTGGCTACACCTTC,CASSLVLEGVGGYTF
.,TRBJ1-5,16,.,TRBV28,TGTGCCAGCAGTCCCGCGTCCCGGGGTCTGGGTCAGCCCCAGCATTTT,CASSPASRGLGQPQHF
TRBD1,TRBJ1-5,15,few,TRBV4-1,TGCGCCAGCAGCCAAGATCGACAGGGGCGTCAGCCCCAGCATTTT,CASSQDRQGRQPQHF
TRBD2,TRBJ2-1,15,.,TRBV24-1,TGTGCCACCAGTGAAGAAGCGGGGGGGGTTGGTGAGCAGTTCTTC,CATSEEAGGVGEQFF
TRBD1,TRBJ2-5,15,.,TRBV11-2,TGTGCCAGCAGCATTGGGACAGAAACACAGGAGACCCAGTACTTC,CASSIGTETQETQYF
.,TRBJ1-1,12,.,TRBV12-3/TRBV12-4,TGTGCCAGCAGTTTACTTCCCTCTGAAGCTTTCTTT,CASSLLPSEAFF
TRBD1,TRBJ1-2,16,.,TRBV11-3,TGTGCCAGCAGCTTACAACTCGACAGGGATTGCTATGGCTACACCTTC,CASSLQLDRDCYGYTF
.,TRBJ1-5,14,.,TRBV6-1,TGTGCCAGCAGTGAAGACAGCAACAATCAGCCCCAGCATTTT,CASSEDSNNQPQHF
.,TRBJ1-1,13,.,TRBV5-1,TGCGCCAGCAGCTTGGAGACAGATTCGGAAGCTTTCTTT,CASSLETDSEAFF
TRBD1,TRBJ1-4,18,once,TRBV6-6,TGTGCCAGCAGTCACCGTAGGACAGGGGGCGCTTATAATGAAAAACTGTTTTTT,CASSHRRTGGAYNEKLFF
.,TRBJ1-5,14,.,TRBV18,TGTGCCAGCTCACTAACAGAGCTGGGTCAGCCCCAGCATTTT,CASSLTELGQPQHF
.,TRBJ2-7,13,.,TRBV19,TGTGCCAGTAGTAGGGACTCGCTCTACGAGCAGTACTTC,CASSRDSLYEQYF
.,TRBJ2-2,17,once,TRBV9,TGTGCCAGCAGCGCCCCCCGCGACAGTCCGAACACCGGGGAGCTGTTTTTT,CASSAPRDSPNTGELFF
TRBD2,TRBJ2-5,16,.,TRBV3-1/TRBV3-2,TGTGCCAGCAGCCAAGGGAAACTAGCGGGACCAGAGACCCAGTACTTC,CASSQGKLAGPETQYF
TRBD1,TRBJ2-2,13,.,TRBV2,TGTGCCAGCAGTCCACAGGGGTCCGGGGAGCTGTTTTTT,CASSPQGSGELFF
TRBD2,TRBJ2-2,16,few,TRBV10-2,TGCGCCAGCAGTGAAGGCGGGGGGGCCTTGAACGGGGAGCTGTTTTTT,CASSEGGGALNGELFF
TRBD2,TRBJ2-1,16,.,TRBV29-1,TGCAGCGTTGGCCGGGGAGGGACTAGCGGGGGGAATGAGCAGTTCTTC,CSVGRGGTSGGNEQFF
TRBD1,TRBJ1-1,15,.,TRBV2,TGTGCCAGCAGTGTCACAGGGGTCGTCGACACTGAAGCTTTCTTT,CASSVTGVVDTEAFF
.,TRBJ2-1,12,.,TRBV29-1,TGCAGCGTTGAAGATCGGGGGTATGAGCAGTTCTTC,CSVEDRGYEQFF
TRBD2,TRBJ2-3,15,.,TRBV25-1,TGTGCCAGTGGCCCCAGCGGGGGGGCGACAGATACGCAGTATTTT,CASGPSGGATDTQYF
.,TRBJ1-1,13,.,TRBV19,TGTGCCAGTAGGCTGGCAGAACACACTGAAGCTTTCTTT,CASRLAEHTEAFF
.,TRBJ1-4,15,.,TRBV9,TGTGCCAGCAGCGTCGGAAGTCAGACAGAGGCGAAACTGTTTTTT,CASSVGSQTEAKLFF
.,TRBJ2-7,14,once,TRBV28,TGTGCCAGCAGGCGGACACTGAGCTCCTACGAGCAGTACTTC,CASRRTLSSYEQYF
TRBD2,TRBJ2-2,16,.,TRBV7-2,TGTGCCAGCAGCTTACCTAGCGGGGGTCGGGCCGGGGAGCTGTTTTTT,CASSLPSGGRAGELFF
.,TRBJ2-3,14,.,TRBV25-1,TGTGCCAGCAGTGAATCGACTAGCACAGATACGCAGTATTTT,CASSESTSTDTQYF
TRBD1,TRBJ1-2,14,.,TRBV5-1,TGCGCCAGCAGTCCTTCAGGGGGCTCCTATGGCTACACCTTC,CASSPSGGSYGYTF
TRBD2,TRBJ2-3,14,.,TRBV7-3,TGTGCCAGCAGCTTTTCCGGGGGGAGGGATACGCAGTATTTT,CASSFSGGRDTQYF
.,TRBJ2-7,15,.,TRBV7-9,TGTGCCAGCAGCTCAAAGGGACACGGAGCCTACGAGCAGTACTTC,CASSSKGHGAYEQYF
.,TRBJ2-2,17,.,TRBV1,TGCACCAGCAGCCAACCTCCTGGGACAGAGAACACCGGGGAGCTGTTTTTT,CTSSQPPGTENTGELFF
.,TRBJ1-1,13,.,TRBV29-1,TGCAGCGTTGAACCTGGAGGGAACACTGAAGCTTTCTTT,CSVEPGGNTEAFF
.,TRBJ2-2,12,once,TRBV12-3/TRBV12-4,TGTGCCAGCAGTGCCCAGACCGGGGAGCTGTTTTTT,CASSAQTGELFF
TRBD1,TRBJ1-3,15,.,TRBV6-5,TGTGCCAGCAGTTACTCGACAGGGGCCGGAAACACCATATATTTT,CASSYSTGAGNTIYF
.,TRBJ2-1,15,.,TRBV9,TGTGCCAGCAGCGTAGGCGGGGGCCCGTACAATGAGCAGTTCTTC,CASSVGGGPYNEQFF
TRBD1,TRBJ2-5,14,.,TRBV7-2,TGTGCCAGCAGCTTAGACAGGGGGCGAGAGACCCAGTACTTC,CASSLDRGRETQYF
.,TRBJ1-4,14,.,TRBV6-5,TGTGCCAGCGAAAGGGGTGCAACTAATGAAAAACTGTTTTTT,CASERGATNEKLFF